This T cell receptor beta chain appears in the sequencing data of a study of T cell responses to AZD1222 COVID-19 vaccine. Clones were sequenced by immunoSEQ multiplex PCR, and TCRdb holds only the in-frame ones, with some missing. The sample includes 200,000 or so clones, under 95% seen only once; the top ten take 1%. General study results and limits: Mostly white British, mostly female donors; authors suggested clonal diversity may be underestimated. Two doses of AZD1222 preceded a rise in Spike-specific TCR breadth and depth. Baseline seropositivity occurred in only 5 or 6 AZD1222 recipients. Reports say nearly half of spike-specific TCRs go after unmutated variant regions.

The CDR3 spans 14 residues. Germline CDR1 reads SGHTA; CDR2 reads FQGNSA. Trimming removed 0 bases from V and 3 bases from J, with 9 bases in between. On this clone itself: Its specificity is not known.

The clonotype comes from an adult who received the AZD1222 COVID-19 vaccine. The sequencing here drew on peripheral blood, taken 28 days after the second AZD1222 dose. The V gene is TRBV7-2, the J gene TRBJ2-7; no clear D. The CDR3 bases are TGTGCCAGCAGCTTAGCGTACCACAACTACGAGCAGTACTTC. It is translated as CASSLAYHNYEQYF.